These 9 T cell receptor beta chains were all obtained from the same sample, sequenced in a study of beta chain features in type 1 diabetes. General observations from the study: All four CD4+ subsets of Type 1 diabetes patients contained TCRB CDR3s that were moderately but significantly shorter.

No antigen is known for these receptors. Sequencing targeted expressed TCRB transcripts, as all isolated RNA had been reverse transcribed. Repertoires were generated with immunoSEQ multiplex PCR, while TCRdb's copy carries only in-frame clones and drops some. This table has about 250,000 clones, about a tenth appearing once. The sample consisted of naive CD4+ T cells from blood. The receptors derive from a man aged 25-45 years with type 1 diabetes.

This clone was counted between two and nine times. The V gene is TRBV9, the J gene TRBJ2-7, with D possibly being TRBD1 (6 bases). With 0 bases removed from V and 6 bases from J, the gap between germline ends came to 16 bases. CDR1 is SGDLS and CDR2 is YYNGEE in the germline V gene. There are 15 residues in the CDR3. This CDR3 is CASSVEGRVGGEQYF. Here the CDR3 DNA reads TGTGCCAGCAGCGTAGAGGGCAGGGTAGGGGGCGAGCAGTACTTC. The variable domain in full, completed from reference TRBV9 and TRBJ2-7, reads DSGVTQTPKHLITATGQRVTLRCSPRSGDLSVYWYQQSLDQGLQFLIQYYNGEERAKGNILERFSAQQFPDLHSELNLSSLELGDSALYFCASSVEGRVGGEQYFGPGTRLTVT.

A few counts support this clone. The chain links TRBV28 to TRBJ2-1; weak D call: TRBD2 (5 bases). V was pared by 6 bases and J by 0 bases, with 15 bases between. The CDR3 length is 16 residues. Germline V gene lookup returns CDR1 MDHEN and CDR2 SYDVKM. Here the CDR3 reads CASRVSIGSSYNEQFF. The CDR3 DNA sequence: TGTGCCAGCAGAGTCTCCATAGGGAGCTCCTACAATGAGCAGTTCTTC.

This clone is a singleton in its sample. The chain combines TRBV30 with TRBJ2-7, with D unresolved. Germline V gene lookup returns CDR1 GTSNPN and CDR2 SVGIG (reference sequence). The CDR3 has 12 amino acids. Trimming removed 1 base from V and 2 bases from J, with 6 bases in between. The CDR3: CAWSATAYEQYF. The CDR3 DNA follows: TGTGCCTGGAGTGCAACAGCCTACGAGCAGTACTTC.

There are a few counts of this clone. The genes are TRBV4-1 and TRBJ2-7; D is possibly TRBD2 (7 bases). This CDR3 comprises 14 residues. Trimming shortened V by 0 bases and J by 6 bases, and 12 bases separated the two germline ends. Germline V lookup: CDR1 MGHRA, CDR2 YSYEKL. The CDR3 coding sequence is TGCGCCAGCAGCCAAGAAGGGGGGGCCCCCGAGCAGTACTTC. Protein: CASSQEGGAPEQYF.

The chain links TRBV6-5 to TRBJ2-2, with 11 bases identical to TRBD2. V shed 6 bases, J shed 7 bases, and the junction held 7 bases outside the gene matches. In germline, CDR1 is MNHEY, CDR2 SVGAGI. This CDR3 is 15 amino acids long. The CDR3 nucleotides are TGTGCCAGCAGCACTAGCGGGGGCCTAGGCGGGGAGCTGTTTTTT. Protein product: CASSTSGGLGGELFF.

This clone has more than one count but fewer than ten. The chain employs TRBV5-1 and TRBJ1-5; D gene unclear. The CDR3 sequence is 13 residues long. Germline assignment: CDR1 SGHRS and CDR2 YFSETQ. V lost 4 bases to trimming and J lost 7 bases, with 12 bases between them. The chain's CDR3 is CASSQNRGQPQHF. In DNA form, the CDR3 reads TGCGCCAGCAGCCAAAACCGGGGACAGCCCCAGCATTTT.

This clone has just a few counts. The gene calls are TRBV9 and TRBJ1-1; D not certain. The V gene's germline CDR1 is SGDLS and CDR2 YYNGEE. V was clipped by 4 bases and J by 0 bases, with 13 bases between them. This CDR3 contains 15 residues. The CDR3 DNA is TGTGCCAGCAGCCCCTCCGGTTTCATGAACACTGAAGCTTTCTTT. It encodes CASSPSGFMNTEAFF.

This chain connects TRBV6-5 to TRBJ1-2; 9 bases agree with TRBD1. This CDR3 comprises 12 residues. In germline, CDR1 is MNHEY, CDR2 SVGAGI. Trimming cost V 5 bases and J 5 bases; bases outside gene matches: 0. CDR3 coding DNA: TGTGCCAGCAGTGACAGGGGGTATGGCTACACCTTC. This encodes CASSDRGYGYTF.

The chain recombines TRBV19 with TRBJ1-1; tentatively, D is TRBD1 (5 bases). Looked up from germline, CDR1 is LNHDA and CDR2 is SQIVND (reference sequence). V dropped 7 bases and J dropped 5 bases, with 17 bases sitting between them. This CDR3 is 14 amino acids long. DNA for the CDR3: TGTGCCAGTACTCCGCGGGGGGGAGATACTGAAGCTTTCTTT. Translating gives CASTPRGGDTEAFF.